Below, one TCR beta chain is given with its context. The antigen remains unidentified. Unique molecular identifiers tagged the TCRbeta library. From the PCR reads, TCRdb called clonotypes with MiXCR, one entry per CDR3 protein. The sample shows 250,000 to 400,000 distinct CDR3 sequences, roughly 21% of them seen only once. The CDR3 is made up of 14 amino acids. CDR1 is SGHTA and CDR2 is FQGNSA in the germline V gene. Trimming removed 5 bases from V and 7 bases from J, with 17 bases in between. This specimen belongs to a study of T-cell reconstitution after alpha-beta-depleted transplantation in children. Study results and limitations: Roughly two months post-transplant, alpha-beta T cells reportedly originated from several hundred graft clones that had expanded. One year after transplant, T-cell counts and diversity came mostly from newly produced T cells.

V is TRBV7-2 and J is TRBJ2-5; D might be TRBD1 or TRBD2, each matching 5 bases. The sample in question was PBMCs, mostly from graft donor cells, obtained 180 days after TCRalphabeta/CD19-depleted stem cell transplant. This TCR derives from a male patient younger than 18 who had a stem cell transplant for acute lymphoblastic leukemia, so the T cells may come from the graft donor. Written as DNA, the CDR3 is TGTGCCAGCAGCGCACAGGCCGGGGTAGGGACCCAGTACTTC. This gives the protein CASSAQAGVGTQYF. Variable domain in full (rest from reference TRBV7-2 and TRBJ2-5): GAGVSQSPSNKVTEKGKDVELRCDPISGHTALYWYRQSLGQGLEFLIYFQGNSAPDKSGLPSDRFSAERTGGSVSTLTIQRTQQEDSAVYLCASSAQAGVGTQYFGPGTRLLVL.